These 22 T cell receptor beta chains were all obtained from the same sample, sequenced in a study of Ad26.COV2.S vaccination and SARS-CoV-2 variants. Sequencing used immunoSEQ multiplex PCR; TCRdb keeps in-frame clones, though not all of them. The sample has approximately 450,000 clones; 90% are singletons. Treatment here: about 20 received Ad26.COV2.S at low or high dose, single or two shots; about 5 received placebo; per-sample allocation not given. Vaccine and placebo recipients were sampled on day 63 after the first injection. The sequencing here drew on peripheral blood, taken in a trial of Ad26.COV2.S vaccine versus placebo. Receptors were obtained from a person aged 18 to 65 who received the Ad26.COV2.S COVID-19 vaccine or a placebo.

J is TRBJ2-7 and V is TRBV9, with D tentatively TRBD1 (6 bases). V lost 4 bases, J lost 6 bases, and 14 bases lay in between. The V gene's germline CDR1 is SGDLS and CDR2 YYNGEE. CDR3 length equals 13 residues. CDR3 region: CASSMTTGSEQYF. The CDR3 nucleotides read TGTGCCAGCAGCATGACTACAGGGTCCGAGCAGTACTTC.

The chain couples TRBV4-3 to TRBJ2-1, with D perhaps matching TRBD1 or TRBD2 (5 bases each). V shed 3 bases and J shed 3 bases, with 9 bases lying between them. The CDR3 consists of 14 residues. Germline V gives CDR1 LGHNA, CDR2 YSLEER. As DNA, the CDR3 is TGCGCCAGCAGCCAGGGGGATCTCTACAATGAGCAGTTCTTC. Translating gives CASSQGDLYNEQFF.

V and J are TRBV5-5 and TRBJ2-7; D uncertain. The CDR3 is 14 residues long. The germline CDR1 and CDR2 sequences are SGHKS and YYEKEE (reference sequence). Trimming removed 2 bases from V and 5 bases from J, with 14 bases in between. The CDR3 sequence: CASSFNEIRDEQYF. The CDR3, as DNA: TGTGCCAGCAGCTTTAATGAGATCCGCGACGAGCAGTACTTC.

The CDR3 DNA reads TGTGCCAGCAGCTTACGGACTAGCGGGACAAGCGGGGAGCTGTTTTTT. Translation gives CASSLRTSGTSGELFF. The rearrangement joins TRBV7-8 to TRBJ2-2, with 12 nucleotides matching TRBD2. The germline V gene encodes CDR1 SGHVS and CDR2 FQNEAQ. The CDR3 loop spans 16 amino acids. V shed 2 bases and J 7 bases; nucleotides not matched to a gene: 5.

The chain is built from TRBV27 and TRBJ2-1; D call uncertain. CDR1 is MNHEY, CDR2 SMNVEV, per germline (reference sequence). V lost 8 bases and J lost 8, with 13 bases in between. CDR3 length: 12 amino acids. In nucleotides, the CDR3 is TGTGCCAGCCTATCCCCCTCAGATGAGCAGTTCTTC. This encodes CASLSPSDEQFF.

The gene calls are TRBV14 and TRBJ2-2; D not resolved. Germline V gene sequence: CDR1 SGHDN, CDR2 FVKESK. The CDR3 has 13 residues. Trimming removed 6 bases from V and 4 bases from J, with 9 bases in between. The CDR3 loop is CASRPSPTGELFF. In DNA, the CDR3 is TGTGCCAGCAGACCCTCCCCCACCGGGGAGCTGTTTTTT.

This sequence joins TRBV7-3 and TRBJ1-2; D gene unclear. CDR1 SGHTA and CDR2 FQGTGA come from the germline V gene. Trimming removed 5 bases at V and 2 bases at J, with 9 bases between. The CDR3 spans 13 residues. CDR3 bases: TGTGCCAGCAGCCCTGACAAGAACTATGGCTACACCTTC. It specifies CASSPDKNYGYTF.

This chain links TRBV29-1 with TRBJ2-6; no reliable D call. Germline-derived CDR1 and CDR2 are SQVTM and ANQGSEA. The CDR3 is made up of 13 amino acids. This CDR3 is CRETATGANVLTF. Written as DNA, the CDR3 is TGCAGGGAAACAGCTACCGGGGCCAACGTCCTGACTTTC.

The chain carries TRBV5-8 and TRBJ1-5; D uncertain. Germline V gene data show CDR1 as SGHTS and CDR2 as YDEGEE. The CDR3 is made up of 13 amino acids. The V and J ends lost 4 bases and 9 bases respectively, with 14 bases between them. In nucleotides, the CDR3 is TGTGCCAGCAGCGACCCGTTCCTTGGGCCCCAGCATTTT. It encodes CASSDPFLGPQHF.

The CDR3 reads CASRVAGGPYNEQFF. Written as DNA, the CDR3 is TGTGCCAGCAGAGTAGCGGGAGGCCCCTACAATGAGCAGTTCTTC. This sequence joins TRBV6-5 and TRBJ2-1, with 10 bases fitting TRBD2. The ends lost 6 bases at V and 2 bases at J; junction bases unmatched: 4. The length of the CDR3 is 15 residues. The germline CDR1 and CDR2 sequences are MNHEY and SVGAGI.

The chain carries TRBV9 and TRBJ1-3; possible D gene TRBD1, 6 bases. CDR3 length: 15 residues. Germline V gene sequence: CDR1 SGDLS, CDR2 YYNGEE. The V end lost 0 bases, the J end lost 3 bases, and 10 bases lay between the germline ends. CDR3 in amino acids: CASSVVGANGNTIYF. The DNA of the CDR3 is TGTGCCAGCAGCGTAGTGGGGGCTAATGGAAACACCATATATTTT.

The V gene is TRBV7-8, the J gene TRBJ2-7, with D perhaps TRBD1 or TRBD2 (5 bases each). The V gene lost 5 bases and the J gene lost 5 bases, with 25 bases spanning the gap. The CDR3 spans 17 residues. Germline V gene sequence: CDR1 SGHVS, CDR2 FQNEAQ. CDR3 amino acids: CASSPQAVGDGVHEQYF. The CDR3 nucleotides are TGTGCCAGCAGCCCCCAGGCAGTAGGGGACGGGGTCCACGAGCAGTACTTC.

This rearrangement joins TRBV18 to TRBJ2-1; TRBD2 matches 9 bases. V shed 3 bases, J shed 6 bases, and the junction held 3 bases outside the gene matches. Germline CDR1 reads KGHSH; CDR2 reads LQKENI. CDR3 length equals 14 residues. The CDR3 nucleotides are TGTGCCAGCTCACCCGGCGGGAGGGCCAATGAGCAGTTCTTC. Residues: CASSPGGRANEQFF.

The chain recombines TRBV30 with TRBJ2-3, with 8 bases that match TRBD2. Germline-derived CDR1 and CDR2 are GTSNPN and SVGIG (reference sequence). V lost 5 bases and J lost 0; bases outside the gene matches: 10. This CDR3 spans 16 amino acids. The CDR3 nucleotides read TGTGCCTGGGGAAGGGCTAGCGGGCCAAGCACAGATACGCAGTATTTT. Protein product: CAWGRASGPSTDTQYF.

The chain couples TRBV6-2 or TRBV6-3 to TRBJ1-5, with TRBD1 identical over 10 bases. Germline V gene sequence: CDR1 MNHEY, CDR2 SVGEGT. Trimming took 5 bases from V and 6 from J; bases not matched to a gene: 4. CDR3 size: 14 residues. The CDR3 protein is CASSGQGGGQPQHF. The CDR3 region has the DNA TGTGCCAGCAGTGGACAGGGGGGGGGTCAGCCCCAGCATTTT.

The V call is TRBV18, the J call TRBJ2-1; the match to TRBD2 covers 10 bases. V was pared by 6 bases and J by 7 bases, with 15 bases of the junction left unmatched. This CDR3 is 17 amino acids long. Germline values: CDR1 KGHSH, CDR2 LQKENI. In DNA, the CDR3 is TGTGCCAGCTCCTGGCTCCGCGTGTCTAGCGGGAGAAATGAGCAGTTCTTC. It is translated as CASSWLRVSSGRNEQFF.

The V and J genes are TRBV30 and TRBJ2-7, with 7 positions matching TRBD2. The V gene end was trimmed by 5 bases and the J gene end by 5 bases; junction bases not matched to a gene: 6. Germline loops: CDR1 GTSNPN, CDR2 SVGIG (reference sequence). This CDR3 region has 12 residues. The CDR3, as DNA: TGTGCCTGGGAGGCGGGAGCGAACGAGCAGTACTTC. Residues: CAWEAGANEQYF.

The genes are TRBV19 and TRBJ1-5; D is unresolved. Germline lookup yields CDR1 LNHDA and CDR2 SQIVND (reference sequence). Trimming removed 3 bases at V and 5 bases at J, with 11 bases between. The CDR3 is 14 amino acids. The CDR3 protein is CASSIPGFHQPQHF. The CDR3 bases are TGTGCCAGTAGTATTCCGGGGTTTCATCAGCCCCAGCATTTT.

Details on this clone: At the DNA level, this CDR3 is encoded by other sequences in the same sample as well. The CDR3 DNA follows: TGTGCCTGGAGTGAGTCATCCTACGAGCAGTACTTC. It is translated as CAWSESSYEQYF. The chain carries TRBV30 and TRBJ2-7; D ambiguous. Germline V gene lookup returns CDR1 GTSNPN and CDR2 SVGIG (reference sequence). The CDR3 length is 12 residues. Deletions cut 1 base from V and 1 base from J, with 5 bases between. Using reference TRBV30 and TRBJ2-7 for the parts outside the CDR3, the full variable domain is SQTIHQWPATLVQPVGSPLSLECTVEGTSNPNLYWYRQAAGRGLQLLFYSVGIGQISSEVPQNLSASRPQDRQFILSSKKLLLSDSGFYLCAWSESSYEQYFGPGTRLTVT.

As to this clone: This same CDR3 is encoded by further DNA sequences in the sample. The gene calls are TRBV7-8 and TRBJ1-5; the D gene is possibly TRBD1 (5 bases). This CDR3 has 14 residues. The germline gives CDR1 SGHVS, CDR2 FQNEAQ. V lost 0 bases, J lost 5 bases, and 8 bases lay in between. The DNA of the CDR3 is TGTGCCAGCAGCTTAGCGGGGGGATATCAGCCCCAGCATTTT. Its translation: CASSLAGGYQPQHF.

This rearrangement joins TRBV19 to TRBJ1-1; D remains unclear. The germline gives CDR1 LNHDA, CDR2 SQIVND (reference sequence). The CDR3 is 14 residues long. V lost 2 bases and J lost 4, with 11 bases in between. CDR3 residues: CASSINSGGTEAFF. Written as DNA, the CDR3 is TGTGCCAGTAGTATAAATAGCGGAGGCACTGAAGCTTTCTTT.

The chain recombines TRBV4-1 with TRBJ1-4; the D is unclear. The CDR3 consists of 15 residues. Trimming took off 0 bases at V and 8 bases at J, with 13 bases between the two ends. Germline V CDR1 and CDR2: MGHRA, YSYEKL. The CDR3 DNA reads as TGCGCCAGCAGCCAAGATGGGAAGGGTGACGAAAAACTGTTTTTT. Protein sequence: CASSQDGKGDEKLFF.